This TCR beta chain originates from a study of OX40 agonist ivuxolimab in advanced cancers. The assay was immunoSEQ multiplex PCR, and TCRdb's table has in-frame clones only and misses some. The table has around 60,000 clones, 80% to 95% seen once. The CDR3 has 11 amino acids. Deletions cut 8 bases from V and 4 bases from J, with 6 bases between. The V gene's germline CDR1 is WSHSY and CDR2 SAAADI. This receptor was identified in an adult with an advanced solid tumor such as melanoma, head and neck, liver or kidney cancer. This specimen consisted of CD4+ or CD8+ T cells sorted from blood, obtained in a trial of the OX40 agonist ivuxolimab. The V gene is TRBV10-2, the J gene TRBJ1-3; no clear D gene. Here the CDR3 DNA reads TGCGCCAGCGAAGGGGGAAACACCATATATTTT. It translates to CASEGGNTIYF.